Below are 29 T cell receptor beta chains sequenced from a single sample in a study of blood T cell repertoires in COVID-19. Some clones are missing from TCRdb's copy, which holds only in-frame ones; the method was immunoSEQ multiplex PCR. There are roughly 200,000 clones in the sample; approximately 90% occur only once, and less than 15% lies in the top ten. The sequenced material came from peripheral blood. All receptors come from a young woman who had recovered from COVID-19.

This sequence joins TRBV29-1 and TRBJ2-5; D may be TRBD2 (6 bases). Germline V gene sequence: CDR1 SQVTM, CDR2 ANQGSEA. Trimming stripped 0 bases from V and 7 bases from J, with 18 bases between. This CDR3 is 15 amino acids long. The CDR3: CSVEDRGRREWTQYF. In nucleotides, the CDR3 is TGCAGCGTTGAAGATCGAGGGAGGCGCGAGTGGACCCAGTACTTC.

This clone is a singleton in its sample. The chain recombines TRBV24-1 with TRBJ2-7; tentative D call: TRBD1 (6 bases). This CDR3 comprises 13 residues. Between the trimmed V and J ends, which lost 1 base and 3 bases, there was a span of 6 bases. Germline CDR1 KGHDR, CDR2 SFDVKD. CDR3 loop: CATSDLQGYEQYF. CDR3 coding DNA: TGTGCCACCAGTGATTTACAGGGCTACGAGCAGTACTTC.

The rearrangement uses TRBV6-2 or TRBV6-3 and TRBJ2-5, with TRBD2 matching over 11 bases. V dropped 2 bases and J dropped 2; count of bases not matched to a gene: 16. Germline CDR1 MNHEY, CDR2 SVGEGT. This CDR3 has 20 residues. CDR3 DNA sequence: TGTGCCAGCAGTTACCAGGGCTTTGCTAGCGGGAGGACGTCACAAGAGACCCAGTACTTC. Protein sequence: CASSYQGFASGRTSQETQYF.

This chain uses TRBV19 with TRBJ1-6; D might be TRBD1 (5 bases). Trimming stripped 5 bases from V and 7 bases from J, with 9 bases between. There are 13 residues in the CDR3. CDR1 and CDR2 (germline): LNHDA, SQIVND (reference sequence). This CDR3 reads CASSLGGNSPLHF. The CDR3 nucleotides read TGTGCCAGTAGTTTGGGGGGGAATTCACCCCTCCACTTT.

The chain recombines TRBV30 with TRBJ2-1; perhaps TRBD2 as D (5 bases). Trimming took 0 bases from V and 9 from J, leaving 9 bases between them. This CDR3 is 12 amino acids long. Looked up from germline, CDR1 is GTSNPN and CDR2 is SVGIG (reference sequence). The CDR3 is CAWSVLGLEQFF. The DNA for the CDR3 is TGTGCCTGGAGTGTACTAGGACTTGAGCAGTTCTTC.

The gene calls are TRBV5-1 and TRBJ2-2, with 13 positions matching TRBD2. This CDR3 is 17 amino acids long. With 2 bases clipped from V and 7 bases from J, the junction kept 8 bases outside the gene matches. Germline CDR1 and CDR2: SGHRS and YFSETQ. Here the CDR3 reads CASSLPGLAGTYGELFF. As DNA, the CDR3 is TGCGCCAGCAGCTTACCGGGACTAGCGGGAACGTACGGGGAGCTGTTTTTT. The full variable domain, in which reference TRBV5-1 and TRBJ2-2 provide the parts outside the CDR3, is KAGVTQTPRYLIKTRGQQVTLSCSPISGHRSVSWYQQTPGQGLQFLFEYFSETQRNKGNFPGRFSGRQFSNSRSEMNVSTLELGDSALYLCASSLPGLAGTYGELFFGEGSRLTVL.

The chain joins TRBV25-1 to TRBJ2-1; D is undetermined. Germline CDR1 is MGHDK and CDR2 is SYGVNS. V shed 1 base and J shed 5 bases, with 15 bases lying between them. This CDR3 contains 16 residues. This CDR3 is CASSELGQRVHNEQFF. Here the CDR3 DNA reads TGTGCCAGCAGTGAATTGGGCCAAAGAGTTCACAATGAGCAGTTCTTC. The full variable domain, its missing parts supplied by reference TRBV25-1 and TRBJ2-1, is EADIYQTPRYLVIGTGKKITLECSQTMGHDKMYWYQQDPGMELHLIHYSYGVNSTEKGDLSSESTVSRIRTEHFPLTLESARPSHTSQYLCASSELGQRVHNEQFFGPGTRLTVL.

The gene calls are TRBV5-4 and TRBJ1-2; weak D call: TRBD1 (6 bases). CDR1 is SGHNT, CDR2 YYREEE, per germline (reference sequence). The CDR3 consists of 16 residues. V shed 4 bases and J shed 0 bases, with 16 bases lying between them. CDR3 coding DNA: TGTGCCAGCAGCGTCGCAACCGGGACACCTAACTATGGCTACACCTTC. It specifies CASSVATGTPNYGYTF.

In its sample, this clone was seen once. The chain links TRBV30 to TRBJ2-2, with 7 bases matching TRBD1. Germline CDR1 and CDR2: GTSNPN and SVGIG (reference sequence). Trimming took 5 bases from V and 8 from J; bases not matched to a gene: 8. There are 13 residues in the CDR3. In nucleotides, the CDR3 is TGTGCCTGGTACAGGGGATCCATGGGGGAGCTGTTTTTT. Amino acid sequence: CAWYRGSMGELFF. The full variable domain, rest sourced from reference TRBV30 and TRBJ2-2, is SQTIHQWPATLVQPVGSPLSLECTVEGTSNPNLYWYRQAAGRGLQLLFYSVGIGQISSEVPQNLSASRPQDRQFILSSKKLLLSDSGFYLCAWYRGSMGELFFGEGSRLTVL.

The chain has TRBV4-3 and TRBJ2-7, with TRBD1 as a possible D gene (5 bases). Germline lookup yields CDR1 LGHNA and CDR2 YSLEER. Trimming took 0 bases from V and 7 from J, leaving 19 bases between them. The CDR3 consists of 16 residues. For the CDR3, the DNA is TGCGCCAGCAGCCAAGATTCAGGGTCACAGGTGTGGGAGCAGTACTTC. Translating it yields CASSQDSGSQVWEQYF.

The chain links TRBV25-1 to TRBJ2-7; 9 bases map to TRBD2. CDR1 and CDR2 from the germline V gene are MGHDK and SYGVNS. Trimming removed 10 bases from V and 1 base from J; junction bases left unmatched: 8. This CDR3 spans 14 amino acids. CDR3 DNA sequence: TGTGCCACCATTCACAGCGGGAGGTCCTACGAGCAGTACTTC. It encodes CATIHSGRSYEQYF.

The gene calls are TRBV6-4 and TRBJ2-5; no firm D call. Trimming pared 8 bases from V and 4 bases from J, leaving 17 bases between. This CDR3 is 14 amino acids long. Per germline, CDR1 MRHNA and CDR2 SNTAGT. CDR3 in DNA: TGTGCCAGCCTTTTACGGTGCCCTTTAGAGACCCAGTACTTC. It is translated as CASLLRCPLETQYF.

This sequence joins TRBV6-2 or TRBV6-3 and TRBJ2-2; a weak D match, TRBD2 (5 bases). The germline V gene encodes CDR1 MNHEY and CDR2 SVGEGT. V was shortened by 2 bases and J by 2 bases, with 15 bases between the two germline ends. The CDR3 is made up of 17 amino acids. CDR3 residues: CASSYLGVSVNTGELFF. CDR3 DNA: TGTGCCAGCAGTTACCTCGGGGTTAGCGTCAACACCGGGGAGCTGTTTTTT.

This chain joins TRBV5-4 and TRBJ2-7, with 7 bases aligning to TRBD1. J lost 4 bases, V lost 2 bases, and 18 bases had no gene match. Per germline, CDR1 SGHNT and CDR2 YYREEE (reference sequence). The length of the CDR3 is 18 residues. The CDR3 reads CASSFSRDSLAPPYEQYF. For the CDR3, the DNA is TGTGCCAGCAGCTTTAGCCGGGACAGCCTCGCCCCGCCTTACGAGCAGTACTTC.

J is TRBJ2-3 and V is TRBV27; 9 nucleotides align to TRBD1. With V trimmed by 1 base and J by 0 bases, 2 bases remained unmatched. The germline CDR1 and CDR2 sequences are MNHEY and SMNVEV (reference sequence). The CDR3 sequence is 16 residues long. This CDR3 is CASSLWGQGSTDTQYF. CDR3 bases: TGTGCCAGCAGTTTATGGGGACAGGGCAGCACAGATACGCAGTATTTT.

CDR3 protein: CASSYSPSGRTDTQYF. The CDR3 DNA is TGTGCCAGCAGTTACTCACCTAGCGGGCGCACAGATACGCAGTATTTT. This rearrangement joins TRBV6-2 or TRBV6-3 to TRBJ2-3; 8 bases map to TRBD2. Trimming took 0 bases from V and 1 from J; bases not matched to a gene: 3. The V gene's germline CDR1 is MNHEY and CDR2 SVGEGT. There are 16 residues in the CDR3.

V is TRBV30 and J is TRBJ2-7; 9 nucleotides match TRBD2. J gave up 1 base and V 1 base, and 8 bases lay outside the gene matches. This CDR3 region has 16 residues. Germline CDR1 GTSNPN, CDR2 SVGIG (reference sequence). CDR3 in DNA: TGTGCCTGGAGTGGTGTAGCGGGAGTTGGGTCCTACGAGCAGTACTTC. Translated, it gives CAWSGVAGVGSYEQYF.

The rearrangement joins TRBV6-2 or TRBV6-3 to TRBJ1-1; D is undetermined. Trimming removed 5 bases at V and 0 bases at J, with 10 bases between. The CDR3 consists of 14 residues. Germline assignment: CDR1 MNHEY and CDR2 SVGEGT. CDR3 sequence reads: CASSPYSLNTEAFF. In DNA, the CDR3 is TGTGCCAGCAGTCCCTACTCATTGAACACTGAAGCTTTCTTT.

The chain carries TRBV4-2 and TRBJ2-7; D is perhaps TRBD2 (5 bases). This CDR3 is 13 amino acids long. Germline CDR1 reads LGHNA; CDR2 reads YNFKEQ. Trimming took 0 bases from V and 5 from J, leaving 8 bases between them. CDR3 amino acids: CASSQDPGNEQYF. The CDR3 DNA reads as TGTGCCAGCAGCCAAGACCCGGGGAACGAGCAGTACTTC.

The J gene is TRBJ2-1, the V gene TRBV9; 8 bases are a match to TRBD2. This CDR3 comprises 14 residues. Germline CDR1 reads SGDLS; CDR2 reads YYNGEE. V shed 4 bases, J shed 7 bases, and the junction held 7 bases outside the gene matches. The CDR3 DNA follows: TGTGCCAGCAGCCTCGGACTAGCAGGGAATGAGCAGTTCTTC. Translation gives CASSLGLAGNEQFF.

The sample holds one count of this clone. The chain is built from TRBV3-1 (or the pseudogene TRBV3-2) and TRBJ2-1; the D gene could be TRBD1 or TRBD2 (10 bases each). Germline assignment: CDR1 LGHDT and CDR2 YNNKEL (reference sequence). V lost 5 bases and J 3 bases, leaving 26 bases between the germline ends. The CDR3 totals 19 residues. Here the CDR3 reads CASSTRQGARTSGYNEQFF. The CDR3 bases are TGTGCCAGCAGCACCCGACAGGGGGCGAGGACTAGCGGCTACAATGAGCAGTTCTTC.

This clone has a handful of counts. J is TRBJ2-7 and V is TRBV27; TRBD2 aligns across 7 bases. The J segment lost 0 bases and the V segment lost 6 bases, leaving 5 bases of the junction unmatched. This CDR3 is 14 amino acids long. Germline V lookup: CDR1 MNHEY, CDR2 SMNVEV (reference sequence). CDR3 nucleotide sequence: TGTGCCAGCAGCCGGCGCGGGAGCTCCTACGAGCAGTACTTC. Protein sequence: CASSRRGSSYEQYF.

The chain recombines TRBV5-1 with TRBJ1-1; D unresolved. V was pared by 0 bases and J by 2 bases, with 5 bases between. This CDR3 is built from 13 residues. Germline V CDR1 and CDR2: SGHRS, YFSETQ. The CDR3 region is CASSLARNTEAFF. The CDR3 DNA reads TGCGCCAGCAGCTTGGCGAGAAACACTGAAGCTTTCTTT. The full variable domain, rest sourced from reference TRBV5-1 and TRBJ1-1, is KAGVTQTPRYLIKTRGQQVTLSCSPISGHRSVSWYQQTPGQGLQFLFEYFSETQRNKGNFPGRFSGRQFSNSRSEMNVSTLELGDSALYLCASSLARNTEAFFGQGTRLTVV.

V is TRBV27 and J is TRBJ2-1, with 12 positions matching TRBD2. Germline V gene sequence: CDR1 MNHEY, CDR2 SMNVEV (reference sequence). With V trimmed by 7 bases and J by 9 bases, 7 bases remained unmatched. This CDR3 comprises 14 residues. CDR3 residues: CASTYLLAGGEQFF. The CDR3 DNA is TGTGCCAGCACTTATCTACTAGCGGGGGGTGAGCAGTTCTTC.

The chain combines TRBV13 with TRBJ2-3; D gene uncertain. V was trimmed by 3 bases and J by 5 bases, leaving 12 bases between them. The CDR3 contains 14 residues. Germline CDR1 reads PRHDT; CDR2 reads FYEKMQ (reference sequence). The CDR3 DNA sequence: TGTGCCAGCAGCTTTTTCAGCGACCAAGATACGCAGTATTTT. It codes for CASSFFSDQDTQYF.

The chain uses TRBV21-1 and TRBJ1-3. TRBV21-1 is a listed pseudogene. This CDR3 has 15 residues. CDR3 in DNA: TGTGCCAGCAGCAAAGAACTCACCTCTGGAAACACCATATATTTT. Encoded protein: CASSKELTSGNTIYF.

This chain links TRBV27 with TRBJ2-5; D is undetermined. CDR1 MNHEY and CDR2 SMNVEV come from the germline V gene (reference sequence). The CDR3 covers 13 residues. Trimming took 1 base from V and 4 from J, leaving 7 bases between them. The CDR3 here is CASSLYLSETQYF. CDR3 nucleotide sequence: TGTGCCAGCAGTTTATATCTTTCAGAGACCCAGTACTTC.

This clone rates as medium-sized. The chain employs TRBV6-2 or TRBV6-3 and TRBJ1-1; unclear D gene. V lost 5 bases and J lost 1, with 8 bases in between. CDR3 length equals 13 residues. Germline values: CDR1 MNHEY, CDR2 SVGEGT. DNA for the CDR3: TGTGCCAGCAGTGACACGGAGAACACTGAAGCTTTCTTT. The encoded protein is CASSDTENTEAFF.

V gene TRBV7-9 combines with J gene TRBJ2-7, with D possibly matching TRBD1 (5 bases). The CDR3 contains 13 residues. Trimming took off 4 bases at V and 3 bases at J, with 10 bases between the two ends. Germline V gene data show CDR1 as SEHNR and CDR2 as FQNEAQ (reference sequence). CDR3 in DNA: TGTGCCAGCAGCTACGACAGAAACTACGAGCAGTACTTC. This codes for CASSYDRNYEQYF.